The rows below give T cell receptor beta chains drawn from one sample of a study of blood T cell repertoires in COVID-19. The method was immunoSEQ multiplex PCR; TCRdb's version includes in-frame clones alone and lacks a portion of them. The data hold some 250,000 clones, with around 93% observed a single time. Specimen: PBMCs or T cells enriched from blood (not recorded which). These TCRs come from a human donor in a cohort exposed to, infected with or recovered from COVID-19 (not recorded which). The donor label of this sample is uncertain. The CDR3 runs from the conserved cysteine through the conserved F or W. Each record gives: J gene, D gene, clone size, V gene, CDR3 protein, CDR3 DNA. D genes are given only for firm matches. Rows give clone size only sometimes, using once, few, many, or a class for an expanded clone.

TRBJ2-2	-	-	TRBV4-2	CASSRRSDFTNTGELFF	TGTGCCAGCAGCCGCCGGTCGGACTTCACGAACACCGGGGAGCTGTTTTTT
TRBJ1-2	TRBD1	-	TRBV27	CASSKRDSSYGYTF	TGTGCCAGCAGTAAACGGGACAGTTCCTATGGCTACACCTTC
TRBJ1-5	-	-	TRBV21-1	CASSDGQADSNQPQHF	TGTGCCAGCAGCGACGGACAGGCGGATAGCAATCAGCCCCAGCATTTT
TRBJ2-1	TRBD1	-	TRBV18	CASSLDRGAEKEQFF	TGTGCCAGCTCATTAGACAGGGGGGCTGAAAAAGAGCAGTTCTTC
TRBJ1-3	-	-	TRBV11-2	CASSLGGSGNTIYF	TGTGCCAGCAGCTTAGGAGGTTCTGGAAACACCATATATTTT
TRBJ1-5	TRBD1	-	TRBV19	CATTVGQGNNQPQHF	TGTGCCACCACCGTGGGACAGGGAAACAATCAGCCCCAGCATTTT
TRBJ2-1	-	-	TRBV9	CASSVEGGGYNEQFF	TGTGCCAGCAGCGTAGAGGGTGGGGGGTATAATGAGCAGTTCTTC
TRBJ2-1	TRBD2	-	TRBV7-9	CASRGDEQFF	TGTGCCAGCCGGGGGGATGAGCAGTTCTTC
TRBJ2-5	-	-	TRBV24-1	CATSDSQGYQETQYF	TGTGCCACCAGTGATTCGCAGGGTTACCAAGAGACCCAGTACTTC
TRBJ2-5	-	-	TRBV11-2	CASSFSIQETQYF	TGTGCCAGCAGCTTTTCTATACAAGAGACCCAGTACTTC
TRBJ2-1	TRBD2	-	TRBV9	CASSVLAGEYNEQFF	TGTGCCAGCAGCGTTCTAGCGGGGGAGTACAATGAGCAGTTCTTC
TRBJ1-2	-	once	TRBV29-1	CSVGALYGYTF	TGCAGCGTTGGGGCACTCTATGGCTACACCTTC
TRBJ1-1	TRBD1	-	TRBV30	CASVRDSWGDTEAFF	TGTGCCTCCGTTAGGGACAGTTGGGGCGACACTGAAGCTTTCTTT
TRBJ1-1	-	-	TRBV9	CASSVGSGGWSTEAFF	TGTGCCAGCAGCGTAGGTTCCGGGGGTTGGAGCACTGAAGCTTTCTTT
TRBJ2-7	-	-	TRBV20-1	CSTAGSTEQYF	TGCAGCACGGCGGGGAGTACCGAGCAGTACTTC
TRBJ2-3	TRBD1	-	TRBV19	CASSIARRDRGTDTQYF	TGTGCCAGTAGTATAGCCCGCCGGGACAGAGGCACAGATACGCAGTATTTT
TRBJ1-1	-	-	TRBV5-5	CASSFSGVGTEAFF	TGTGCCAGCAGCTTCTCAGGGGTAGGCACTGAAGCTTTCTTT
TRBJ1-2	-	-	TRBV19	CASSIGRTQGGYTF	TGTGCCAGTAGTATAGGCAGGACCCAGGGTGGCTACACCTTC
TRBJ1-2	TRBD1	-	TRBV7-9	CASSSRQGYYGYTF	TGTGCCAGCAGCTCCAGACAGGGATACTATGGCTACACCTTC
TRBJ1-1	-	-	TRBV19	CASSIVAGGNTEAFF	TGTGCCAGTAGTATAGTGGCAGGAGGGAACACTGAAGCTTTCTTT
TRBJ1-2	TRBD1	-	TRBV7-2	CASSLEGGQSVYTF	TGTGCCAGCAGCTTAGAAGGGGGACAGAGTGTCTACACCTTC
TRBJ2-5	-	-	TRBV29-1	CSVEGRQETQYF	TGCAGCGTTGAAGGCAGGCAAGAGACCCAGTACTTC
TRBJ2-2	-	-	TRBV5-4	CASSFFSPGELFF	TGTGCCAGCAGCTTTTTCTCTCCCGGGGAGCTGTTTTTT
TRBJ1-1	-	-	TRBV29-1	CSVEGAGVLGDTEAFF	TGCAGCGTTGAGGGGGCAGGGGTTTTAGGGGACACTGAAGCTTTCTTT
TRBJ2-7	-	-	TRBV7-9	CASSPRYGYEQYF	TGTGCCAGCAGCCCCCGGTACGGCTACGAGCAGTACTTC
TRBJ2-7	-	-	TRBV7-9	CASSPAEGWNEQYF	TGTGCCAGCAGTCCCGCGGAGGGTTGGAACGAGCAGTACTTC
TRBJ2-1	TRBD2	-	TRBV6-2/TRBV6-3	CASSSITSGGDSEQFF	TGTGCCAGCAGTTCAATTACTAGCGGGGGTGATAGTGAGCAGTTCTTC
TRBJ2-2	TRBD1	-	TRBV7-8	CASSLVGQGARTGELFF	TGTGCCAGCAGCTTAGTGGGACAGGGGGCGCGGACCGGGGAGCTGTTTTTT
TRBJ1-5	-	-	TRBV2	CAMGRGGLEQPQHF	TGTGCCATGGGGAGGGGGGGCCTTGAACAGCCCCAGCATTTT
TRBJ1-2	-	-	TRBV2	CASSESVWENYGYTF	TGTGCCAGCAGTGAAAGCGTTTGGGAGAACTATGGCTACACCTTC
TRBJ1-2	-	-	TRBV6-1	CASSEKAGYGYTF	TGTGCCAGCAGTGAAAAGGCAGGTTATGGCTACACCTTC
TRBJ1-2	-	-	TRBV27	CASSLSPLGGLHGYTF	TGTGCCAGCAGTTTAAGCCCGCTCGGGGGGTTACATGGCTACACCTTC
TRBJ1-2	-	-	TRBV11-2	CASSGGGNYGYTF	TGTGCCAGCAGCGGCGGGGGCAACTATGGCTACACCTTC
TRBJ2-7	-	-	TRBV24-1	CATSGQPSSYEQYF	TGTGCCACCAGTGGACAGCCGAGCTCCTACGAGCAGTACTTC
TRBJ1-6	TRBD1	-	TRBV12-5	CASARTTGPYSPLHF	TGTGCTAGTGCCCGAACGACAGGGCCATATTCACCCCTCCACTTT
TRBJ2-5	TRBD1	once	TRBV24-1	CATSERDSGPETQYF	TGTGCCACCAGTGAACGGGACAGCGGACCCGAGACCCAGTACTTC
TRBJ1-5	-	-	TRBV29-1	CSVGQGFNQPQHF	TGCAGCGTTGGCCAGGGGTTCAATCAGCCCCAGCATTTT
TRBJ1-6	-	-	TRBV6-5	CASSLASLNSPLHF	TGTGCCAGCAGCCTTGCTAGCCTTAATTCACCCCTCCACTTT
TRBJ2-4	TRBD1	-	TRBV19	CASRGPGTGADRAKNIQYF	TGTGCCAGTAGGGGCCCCGGGACAGGCGCCGATCGAGCCAAAAACATTCAGTACTTC
TRBJ2-1	-	once	TRBV27	CASSSSGLSSYNEQFF	TGTGCCAGCAGTTCCTCGGGACTTAGCTCCTACAATGAGCAGTTCTTC
TRBJ1-5	-	-	TRBV6-5	CASNRGNQPQHF	TGTGCCAGCAATAGGGGGAATCAGCCCCAGCATTTT
TRBJ2-3	-	-	TRBV1	CTSSQEDAVAGAGSPDTQYF	TGCACCAGCAGCCAAGAAGATGCGGTGGCAGGAGCGGGGTCCCCCGATACGCAGTATTTT
TRBJ1-2	TRBD1	-	TRBV3-1/TRBV3-2	CASSHGKTGAGGGYTF	TGTGCCAGCAGCCATGGGAAGACAGGGGCAGGGGGTGGCTACACCTTC
TRBJ2-7	-	-	TRBV12-3/TRBV12-4	CASSLGDTYEQYF	TGTGCCAGCAGTTTAGGGGACACCTACGAGCAGTACTTC